This T cell receptor beta chain emerged from a study of T cell repertoires in cytomegalovirus infection. Overall study: In the study, CMV epitopes included recently identified HLA-C-restricted and well-studied HLA-B-restricted ones. Public TCR beta signatures indicated both CMV infection and matching HLA type.

Trimming took 4 bases from V and 7 from J; bases not matched to a gene: 13. Germline-derived CDR1 and CDR2 are LNHDA and SQIVND (reference sequence). The CDR3 has 17 amino acids. This clonotype showed up many times. Its target is unknown. Study results and limitations: Summed frequency of public TCR beta families distinguished CMV carriers with the relevant HLA. HLA-C-restricted CMV clonotypes gave the most frequent clonotype in two of eight donors.

Via MiXCR, TCRdb re-called the reads, giving one row per CDR3 protein. The sample carries hundreds of thousands of distinct CDR3 sequences, approximately 30% recorded once. Sequenced here: cultured CD8+ T cells from PBMCs, sampled from culture after CMV antigen stimulation. The receptor comes from a human donor in good health (CMV status not recorded). Some clones in this sample may be carry-over from other donors' samples. The V call is TRBV19, the J call TRBJ2-2, with TRBD1 identical over 9 bases. The CDR3 reads CASSTPLGQGKGGELFF. The CDR3 nucleotides are TGTGCCAGTAGTACCCCTCTAGGACAGGGGAAGGGCGGGGAGCTGTTTTTT.